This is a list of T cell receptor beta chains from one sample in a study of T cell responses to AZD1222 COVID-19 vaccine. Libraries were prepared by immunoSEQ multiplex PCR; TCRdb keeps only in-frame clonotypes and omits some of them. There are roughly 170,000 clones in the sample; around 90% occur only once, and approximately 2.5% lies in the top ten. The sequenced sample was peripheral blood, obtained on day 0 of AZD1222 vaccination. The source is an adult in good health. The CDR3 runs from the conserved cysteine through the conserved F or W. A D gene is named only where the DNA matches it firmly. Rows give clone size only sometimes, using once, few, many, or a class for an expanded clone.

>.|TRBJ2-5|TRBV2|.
CASAYRPSWETQYF
TGTGCCAGCGCCTACCGACCCTCGTGGGAGACCCAGTACTTC
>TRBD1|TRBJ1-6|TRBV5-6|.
CASSPGTGLVNSPLHF
TGTGCCAGCAGCCCCGGGACAGGGTTAGTCAATTCACCCCTCCACTTT
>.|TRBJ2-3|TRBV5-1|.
CASSLARGSSTDTQYF
TGCGCCAGCAGCTTGGCCCGGGGGTCAAGCACAGATACGCAGTATTTT
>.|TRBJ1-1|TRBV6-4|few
CASSETNKNTEAFF
TGTGCCAGCAGTGAAACCAATAAGAACACTGAAGCTTTCTTT
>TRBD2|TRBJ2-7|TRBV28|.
CASSPGGSSGTYEQYF
TGTGCCAGCAGTCCAGGAGGGTCTAGCGGGACGTACGAGCAGTACTTC
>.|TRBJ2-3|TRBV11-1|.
CASSLAGPLGSDTQYF
TGTGCCAGCAGCTTAGCAGGACCTCTGGGTTCAGATACGCAGTATTTT
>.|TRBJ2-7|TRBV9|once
CASSTERRQVKPYEQYF
TGTGCCAGCAGCACGGAACGGAGACAGGTCAAACCCTACGAGCAGTACTTC
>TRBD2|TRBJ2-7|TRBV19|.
CASSIGGGPDEQYF
TGTGCCAGTAGTATTGGGGGGGGACCGGACGAGCAGTACTTC
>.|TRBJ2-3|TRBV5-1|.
CASSSGLATTDTQYF
TGCGCCAGCAGCTCTGGACTGGCGACTACAGATACGCAGTATTTT
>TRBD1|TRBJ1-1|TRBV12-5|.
CASGLSGQGGAGNTEAFF
TGTGCTAGTGGTTTGTCGGGACAGGGAGGCGCAGGGAACACTGAAGCTTTCTTT
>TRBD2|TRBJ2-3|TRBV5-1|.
CASSVSAGGRDTQYF
TGCGCCAGCAGCGTTTCGGCGGGAGGGCGGGATACGCAGTATTTT
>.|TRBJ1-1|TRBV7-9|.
CASSLGHQNMNTEAFF
TGTGCCAGCAGCTTAGGACACCAGAACATGAACACTGAAGCTTTCTTT
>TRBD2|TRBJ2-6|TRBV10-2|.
CASSEDLTSGVSGANVLTF
TGCGCCAGCAGTGAGGATTTGACTAGCGGGGTCTCTGGGGCCAACGTCCTGACTTTC
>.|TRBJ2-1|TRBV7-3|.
CASRDGRDNNEQFF
TGTGCCAGCCGGGACGGGAGAGATAACAATGAGCAGTTCTTC
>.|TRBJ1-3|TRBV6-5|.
CASRDWSSGNTIYF
TGTGCCAGCAGAGACTGGAGCTCTGGAAACACCATATATTTT
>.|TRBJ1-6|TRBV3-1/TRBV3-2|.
CASSRGFGSPLHF
TGTGCCAGCAGCCGAGGTTTTGGTTCACCCCTCCACTTT
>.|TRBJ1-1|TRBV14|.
CASSQDNRGVRSEAFF
TGTGCCAGCAGCCAAGATAACCGGGGCGTCCGATCTGAAGCTTTCTTT
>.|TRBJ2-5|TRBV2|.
CASSGGSTPVETQYF
TGTGCCAGCAGTGGGGGATCTACCCCCGTCGAGACCCAGTACTTC
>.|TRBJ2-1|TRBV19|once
CAIAKGLYNEQFF
TGTGCCATCGCGAAAGGACTATACAATGAGCAGTTCTTC
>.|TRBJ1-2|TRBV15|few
CATRFEGGRVYGYTF
TGTGCCACCAGGTTTGAAGGCGGCAGGGTCTACGGCTACACCTTC
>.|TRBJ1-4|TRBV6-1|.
CASRQSGHNEKLFF
TGTGCCAGCCGCCAGTCCGGTCATAATGAAAAACTGTTTTTT
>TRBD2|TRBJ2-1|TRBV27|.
CASSATGLAGAPGEQFF
TGTGCCAGCTCTGCTACTGGACTAGCGGGAGCTCCTGGGGAGCAGTTCTTC
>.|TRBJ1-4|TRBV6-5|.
CASKRDMGEKLFF
TGTGCCAGCAAGCGGGATATGGGGGAAAAACTGTTTTTT